This T cell receptor beta chain was captured in a study of shared clonotypes between healthy human individuals. On ten immunoSEQ deep assay plates, unsorted PBMC DNA was sequenced. The assay was immunoSEQ multiplex PCR, and TCRdb's table has in-frame clones only and misses some. The sample has 75,000 to 100,000 clones; about half are singletons. The healthy adult donors were HIV-negative and reported no recent acute infections or vaccinations. A note on this clone: Its target is unknown.

Overall study results and limits: An effect of sequencing depth on clonotype sharing among donors was expected.

Germline V gives CDR1 MDHEN, CDR2 SYDVKM. With 1 base removed from V and 9 bases from J, the gap between germline ends came to 16 bases. CDR3 length: 15 residues. The source is a middle-aged woman in good health. Some clones in this sample may be carry-over from other donors' samples. Sequencing was performed on PBMCs. The chain couples TRBV28 to TRBJ2-1; tentative D call: TRBD2 (6 bases). In nucleotides, the CDR3 is TGTGCCAGCAGTTTATATCGACTAGAGGTTCCTGAGCAGTTCTTC. Translation gives CASSLYRLEVPEQFF.